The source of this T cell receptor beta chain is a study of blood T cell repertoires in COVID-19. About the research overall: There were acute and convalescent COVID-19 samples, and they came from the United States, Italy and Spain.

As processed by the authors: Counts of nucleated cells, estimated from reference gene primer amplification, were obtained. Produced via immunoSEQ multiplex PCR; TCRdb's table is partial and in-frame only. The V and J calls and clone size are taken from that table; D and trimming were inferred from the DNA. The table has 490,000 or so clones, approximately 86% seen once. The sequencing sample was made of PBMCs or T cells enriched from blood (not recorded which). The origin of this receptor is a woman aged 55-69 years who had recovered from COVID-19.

The CDR3 is CASSVGQAEGTDTQYF. In DNA form, the CDR3 reads TGTGCCAGCAGCGTAGGACAGGCAGAAGGCACAGATACGCAGTATTTT. V is TRBV9 and J is TRBJ2-3, with a possible D match to TRBD1 (6 bases). The V end was cut by 0 bases, the J end by 1 base, with 12 bases between. The CDR3 is 16 amino acids. CDR1 SGDLS and CDR2 YYNGEE come from the germline V gene.